Described below is a single TCR beta chain sequence and its context. The antigen remains undetermined. The data originate from a study of shared clonotypes between healthy human individuals. Study-level information: Per donor, CD8 memory used one plate, CD8 naive used two, CD4 memory used three and CD4 naive used three.

Some clones are missing from TCRdb's copy, which holds only in-frame ones; the method was immunoSEQ multiplex PCR. This sample yields about 2.4 million clones, of which 85% to 95% are seen a single time; around 0.14% belongs to the top ten. All donors qualified as healthy HIV-negative adults and had experienced no recent acute infections or vaccinations. The study, taken as a whole, reports: Clonotype sharing among donors likely depends on sequencing depth. Relative to their counterparts shared across all four donors, non-shared clonotypes exhibited diminished generation probabilities.

Germline assignment: CDR1 SGHKS and CDR2 YYEKEE (reference sequence). Trimming removed 4 bases from V and 4 bases from J; junction bases left unmatched: 12. The CDR3 runs 18 residues. V usage is TRBV5-5 and J usage is TRBJ2-6; TRBD1 aligns across 9 bases. The source is a man younger than 35 in good health. The sequencing input was naive CD4+ T cells sorted from blood. The subset: CD45RA+ positively selected. The CDR3 spells CASSPTGTGTRGANVLTF. As DNA, the CDR3 is TGTGCCAGCAGCCCTACCGGGACAGGGACGCGAGGGGCCAACGTCCTGACTTTC. The variable domain in full, completed from reference TRBV5-5 and TRBJ2-6, reads DAGVTQSPTHLIKTRGQQVTLRCSPISGHKSVSWYQQVLGQGPQFIFQYYEKEERGRGNFPDRFSARQFPNYSSELNVNALLLGDSALYLCASSPTGTGTRGANVLTFGAGSRLTVL.